These 21 T cell receptor beta chains were all obtained from the same sample, sequenced in a study of blood T cell repertoires in COVID-19 (TCRdb year 2020). The library was prepared using the immunoSEQ multiplex PCR assay. TCRdb carries this immuneACCESS record with in-frame sequences only. Its versions omit some clonotypes, under half of them owing to an unresolved V gene in the studies checked, with the rest unexplained. This sample is represented by hundreds of thousands of clones; 86% of them were singletons. The ten top clones hold about 2.2% of the sample. Material: peripheral blood. The receptors here all came from a woman in her twenties or thirties who had recovered from COVID-19.

J is TRBJ1-1 and V is TRBV10-1; D might be TRBD1 (6 bases). Per germline, CDR1 WNHNN and CDR2 SYGVQD (reference sequence). The CDR3 sequence is 13 residues long. Trimming took 6 bases from V and 3 from J, leaving 11 bases between them. This chain's CDR3 is CASSKNRDTEAFF. The DNA for the CDR3 is TGCGCCAGCAGCAAGAACAGGGACACTGAAGCTTTCTTT.

Only a few counts were recorded for this clone. This sequence joins TRBV5-1 and TRBJ1-2; D is perhaps TRBD1 (5 bases). The CDR3 length is 14 residues. The germline V gene encodes CDR1 SGHRS and CDR2 YFSETQ. Trimming took 7 bases from V and 8 from J, leaving 21 bases between them. The CDR3 is CASANEQVRYGYTF. In DNA, the CDR3 is TGCGCCAGCGCCAATGAACAGGTCAGGTACGGCTACACCTTC.

This rearrangement joins TRBV28 to TRBJ1-2, with 7 nucleotides matching TRBD1. Germline CDR1 and CDR2: MDHEN and SYDVKM. This CDR3 region has 14 residues. V was pared by 5 bases and J by 4 bases, with 7 bases of the junction left unmatched. The CDR3 spells CASSDTGTAYGYTF. DNA for the CDR3: TGTGCCAGCAGTGATACCGGGACAGCCTATGGCTACACCTTC.

The rearrangement uses TRBV28 and TRBJ1-6; 9 nucleotides line up with TRBD1. Per the germline V gene, CDR1 is MDHEN and CDR2 is SYDVKM. J was trimmed by 6 bases and V by 3 bases; bases with no gene match: 3. This CDR3 contains 15 residues. The CDR3 DNA reads TGTGCCAGCAGTTTGTTACAGGGGGCTAATTCACCCCTCCACTTT. Translating it yields CASSLLQGANSPLHF.

The chain is built from TRBV19 and TRBJ2-6; weak D call: TRBD1 (6 bases). This CDR3 has 15 amino acids. Germline V CDR1 and CDR2: LNHDA, SQIVND (reference sequence). The germline V and J ends were trimmed by 11 bases and 2 bases, with 16 bases remaining between them. The CDR3 nucleotides are TGTGCCGTCGGGACAAATAGGGCTGGGGCCAACGTCCTGACTTTC. It translates to CAVGTNRAGANVLTF.

J is TRBJ1-1 and V is TRBV13, with 9 positions matching TRBD1. V lost 5 bases and J lost 10; bases outside the gene matches: 14. The CDR3 is made up of 15 amino acids. Germline CDR1 reads PRHDT; CDR2 reads FYEKMQ (reference sequence). The CDR3 here is CASSAPRDREARAFF. In nucleotides, the CDR3 is TGTGCCAGCAGCGCCCCCCGGGACAGGGAGGCGAGAGCTTTCTTT.

The V gene is TRBV19, the J gene TRBJ2-2, with 11 bases that match TRBD2. The length of the CDR3 is 15 residues. The V gene's germline CDR1 is LNHDA and CDR2 SQIVND (reference sequence). DNA of the CDR3: TGTGCAACATCACTAGCGGGAGCTAGCACCGGGGAGCTGTTTTTT. Translated: CATSLAGASTGELFF.

V is TRBV2 and J is TRBJ2-3, with D perhaps TRBD1 (6 bases). From germline, CDR1 is SNHLY and CDR2 FYNNEI. The CDR3 extends over 15 amino acids. Trimming removed 4 bases from V and 4 bases from J, with 15 bases in between. The CDR3 here is CASSGLLQGSDTQYF. The CDR3 bases are TGTGCCAGCAGTGGTCTTTTACAGGGCTCAGATACGCAGTATTTT.

This clone was seen a handful of times. This chain links TRBV5-1 with TRBJ2-1; D remains unclear. V lost 0 bases to trimming and J lost 0 bases, with 7 bases between them. Germline assignment: CDR1 SGHRS and CDR2 YFSETQ. The CDR3 sequence is 15 residues long. The CDR3 coding sequence is TGCGCCAGCAGCTTGGCTGGAGACTCCTACAATGAGCAGTTCTTC. Protein product: CASSLAGDSYNEQFF. Full variable domain (rest looked up from reference TRBV5-1 and TRBJ2-1): KAGVTQTPRYLIKTRGQQVTLSCSPISGHRSVSWYQQTPGQGLQFLFEYFSETQRNKGNFPGRFSGRQFSNSRSEMNVSTLELGDSALYLCASSLAGDSYNEQFFGPGTRLTVL.

CDR3 in DNA: TGTGCCAGCAGCCCCCGGGGTCGAGGCACAGATACGCAGTATTTT. Its protein product is CASSPRGRGTDTQYF. V gene TRBV3-1 (or the pseudogene TRBV3-2) combines with J gene TRBJ2-3, with D possibly being TRBD2 (5 bases). Germline-derived CDR1 and CDR2 are LGHDT and YNNKEL (reference sequence). The CDR3 spans 15 residues. V was clipped by 4 bases and J by 1 base, with 12 bases between them.

V gene TRBV4-1 combines with J gene TRBJ1-6, with a tentative D call TRBD1 (5 bases). V lost 2 bases, J lost 8 bases, and 10 bases lay in between. There are 14 residues in the CDR3. The germline gives CDR1 MGHRA, CDR2 YSYEKL. The CDR3 coding sequence is TGCGCCAGCAGCCAAACCAGGGTGTATTCACCCCTCCACTTT. Translated, it gives CASSQTRVYSPLHF.

This clone was counted only a few times. The chain recombines TRBV5-1 with TRBJ1-1, with D perhaps TRBD1 (5 bases). The CDR3 consists of 14 residues. Trimming took off 2 bases at V and 0 bases at J, with 8 bases between the two ends. Germline CDR1 SGHRS, CDR2 YFSETQ. The CDR3 spells CASSFDRLNTEAFF. Here the CDR3 DNA reads TGCGCCAGCAGCTTTGACAGATTGAACACTGAAGCTTTCTTT.

This clone was recorded only once. This chain links TRBV11-2 with TRBJ2-7; D not resolved. V lost 1 base and J lost 1, with 11 bases in between. From germline, CDR1 is SGHAT and CDR2 FQNNGV. The CDR3 consists of 15 residues. The CDR3 protein is CASSLAENDSYEQYF. In DNA, the CDR3 is TGTGCCAGCAGCTTAGCGGAGAATGATTCCTACGAGCAGTACTTC.

The chain combines TRBV3-1 (or the pseudogene TRBV3-2) with TRBJ1-1; tentative D call: TRBD1 (5 bases). Per germline, CDR1 LGHDT and CDR2 YNNKEL (reference sequence). The CDR3 is 18 amino acids. Between the trimmed V and J ends, which lost 2 bases and 5 bases, there was a span of 24 bases. CDR3 nucleotides: TGTGCCAGCAGCCAACGGGTTTTCGGGGGTCCACCTGGGACTGAAGCTTTCTTT. It codes for CASSQRVFGGPPGTEAFF.

Of note for this clone: At one of its ends the junction is not consistent with the germline gene, which may arise from a read error. The sample holds other DNA sequences that translate to the same CDR3. The V gene is TRBV28, the J gene TRBJ1-3; D is ambiguous. The CDR3 runs 12 residues. The germline CDR1 and CDR2 sequences are MDHEN and SYDVKM. DNA for the CDR3: TGTGCCAGCAGTGACTCCAGAAATACCATATATTTT. It specifies CASSDSRNTIYF. Filled out from reference TRBV28 and TRBJ1-3, the complete variable domain reads DVKVTQSSRYLVKRTGEKVFLECVQDMDHENMFWYRQDPGLGLRLIYFSYDVKMKEKGDIPEGYSVSREKKERFSLILESASTNQTSMYLCASSDSRNTIYFGEGSWLTVV.

The V call is TRBV3-1 (or the pseudogene TRBV3-2), the J call TRBJ1-3, with D uncertain. The length of the CDR3 is 14 residues. CDR1 is LGHDT, CDR2 YNNKEL, per germline (reference sequence). Trimming removed 1 base from V and 1 base from J, with 5 bases in between. Here the CDR3 reads CASSQVSSGNTIYF. The CDR3 bases are TGTGCCAGCAGCCAAGTTTCATCTGGAAACACCATATATTTT.

This chain links TRBV4-1 with TRBJ2-3, with 11 bases lining up with TRBD2. V shed 1 base and J 1 base; nucleotides not matched to a gene: 4. CDR1 and CDR2 (germline): MGHRA, YSYEKL. CDR3 length equals 17 residues. The CDR3 protein is CASSQAGTSGRTDTQYF. CDR3 DNA: TGCGCCAGCAGCCAAGCCGGGACTAGCGGACGCACAGATACGCAGTATTTT.

The chain couples TRBV30 to TRBJ1-2, with D unresolved. CDR3 length: 13 amino acids. Germline V gives CDR1 GTSNPN, CDR2 SVGIG (reference sequence). Trimming cost V 1 base and J 3 bases, with 9 bases left between them. In nucleotides, the CDR3 is TGTGCCTGGAGTGGTAGGGAGCACTATGGCTACACCTTC. It encodes CAWSGREHYGYTF.

The genes are TRBV7-2 and TRBJ2-2; 8 nucleotides align to TRBD2. Germline CDR1 and CDR2: SGHTA and FQGNSA. The CDR3 sequence is 14 residues long. The J segment lost 5 bases and the V segment lost 6 bases, leaving 5 bases of the junction unmatched. The CDR3 loop is CASSWVAGTGELFF. The CDR3 DNA is TGTGCCAGCAGTTGGGTAGCGGGAACCGGGGAGCTGTTTTTT.

This chain joins TRBV4-1 and TRBJ2-7; a possible D gene is TRBD2 (6 bases). Germline V gene lookup returns CDR1 MGHRA and CDR2 YSYEKL. The V end was cut by 0 bases, the J end by 2 bases, with 8 bases between. The CDR3 is made up of 14 amino acids. The CDR3 DNA follows: TGCGCCAGCAGCCAAGAACCGGGGGCCTACGAGCAGTACTTC. Protein sequence: CASSQEPGAYEQYF.

The chain carries TRBV6-1 and TRBJ2-3; possible D gene TRBD2, 6 bases. Germline CDR1 and CDR2: MNHNS and SASEGT. The CDR3 consists of 17 residues. The germline V and J ends were trimmed by 1 base and 2 bases, with 16 bases remaining between them. DNA for the CDR3: TGTGCCAGCAGTGAAGATTTTAGGCGGGACTCCACAGATACGCAGTATTTT. As protein: CASSEDFRRDSTDTQYF.